A selection of T cell receptor beta chains follows, all from one sample in a study of cytomegalovirus exposure and HLA in healthy donors. TCRdb keeps only in-frame clones here, not all; method: immunoSEQ multiplex PCR. This sample has about 200,000 clones, with 82% found just once. Input material: PBMCs. The receptors were gathered from a woman between 40 and 55 years old in good health and CMV-seronegative. The CDR3 runs from the conserved cysteine through the conserved F or W. Each record gives: J gene, V gene, CDR3 protein.

TRBJ1-4	TRBV29-1	CSVEGTETTNEKLFF
TRBJ2-3	TRBV5-1	CASSAMTTTDTQYF
TRBJ2-7	TRBV28	CASSFGGSYEQYF
TRBJ2-1	TRBV4-3	CASSQESAGVYNEQFF
TRBJ2-1	TRBV9	CASSVGTTDYNEQFF
TRBJ2-5	TRBV6-1	CASESGRGETQYF
TRBJ2-3	TRBV5-4	CASSLGTSGSTDTQYF
TRBJ2-7	TRBV5-1	CASSAAGTSGYEQYF
TRBJ2-3	TRBV4-2	CASSQDRLAGEVHTQYF
TRBJ1-2	TRBV6-1	CASSVETGGYGYTF
TRBJ2-7	TRBV28	CASSLLGRRAHEQYF
TRBJ2-7	TRBV28	CASSPPSPREYEQYF
TRBJ1-2	TRBV6-5	CASRTGANYGYTF
TRBJ1-5	TRBV5-6	CASSLMGASGQPQHF
TRBJ2-2	TRBV9	CASSVEGTVNTGELFF
TRBJ2-5	TRBV7-9	CASSVILGGRETQYF
TRBJ1-2	TRBV19	CASRMTGVRYGYTF
TRBJ2-5	TRBV7-9	CASSSTTSASQETQYF
TRBJ2-6	TRBV10-1	CDKSGGLPGANVLTF
TRBJ2-1	TRBV10-2	CASPLGGASCEQFF
TRBJ2-7	TRBV7-2	CASSLGGESGAYEQYF
TRBJ1-2	TRBV7-9	CASSDRGANYGYTF
TRBJ1-1	TRBV2	CASRKRLQGDGTEAFF
TRBJ2-3	TRBV13	CASSLGGGRAADTQYF
TRBJ1-2	TRBV19	CASGNGPNYGYTF
TRBJ2-1	TRBV7-2	CASSADSSYNEQFF
TRBJ2-7	TRBV6-5	CATISGGTTYEQYF
TRBJ1-1	TRBV10-3	CAISASQGATEAFF